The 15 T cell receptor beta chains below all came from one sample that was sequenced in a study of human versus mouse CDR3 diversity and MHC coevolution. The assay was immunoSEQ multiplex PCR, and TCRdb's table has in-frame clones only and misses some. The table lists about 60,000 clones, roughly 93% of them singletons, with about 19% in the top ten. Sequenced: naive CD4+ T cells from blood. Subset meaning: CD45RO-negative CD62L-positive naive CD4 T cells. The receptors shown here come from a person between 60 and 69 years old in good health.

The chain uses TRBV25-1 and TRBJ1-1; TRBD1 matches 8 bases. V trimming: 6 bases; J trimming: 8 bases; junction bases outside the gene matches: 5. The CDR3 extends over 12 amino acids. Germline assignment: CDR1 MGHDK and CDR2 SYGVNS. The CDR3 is CASRGQVPEAFF. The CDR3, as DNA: TGTGCCAGCAGGGGACAGGTACCCGAAGCTTTCTTT.

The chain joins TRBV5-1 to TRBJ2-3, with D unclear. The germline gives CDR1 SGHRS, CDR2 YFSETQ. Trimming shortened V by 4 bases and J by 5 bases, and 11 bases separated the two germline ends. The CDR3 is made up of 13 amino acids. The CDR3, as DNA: TGCGCCAGCAGCCAAACCGGTGGAGATACGCAGTATTTT. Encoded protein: CASSQTGGDTQYF.

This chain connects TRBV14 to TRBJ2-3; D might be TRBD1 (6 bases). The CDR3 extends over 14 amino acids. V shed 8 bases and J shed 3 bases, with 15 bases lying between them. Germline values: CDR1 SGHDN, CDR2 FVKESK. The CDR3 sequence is CASGEQGQTDTQYF. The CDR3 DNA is TGTGCCAGCGGAGAACAGGGCCAGACAGATACGCAGTATTTT.

In nucleotides, the CDR3 is TGCGCCAGCAGCCAGACTAGCCCGGAGACCCAGTACTTC. Residues: CASSQTSPETQYF. This chain connects TRBV10-2 to TRBJ2-5; 7 bases are shared with TRBD2. There are 13 residues in the CDR3. Germline V gives CDR1 WSHSY, CDR2 SAAADI. Trimming cost V 6 bases and J 5 bases; bases outside gene matches: 6.

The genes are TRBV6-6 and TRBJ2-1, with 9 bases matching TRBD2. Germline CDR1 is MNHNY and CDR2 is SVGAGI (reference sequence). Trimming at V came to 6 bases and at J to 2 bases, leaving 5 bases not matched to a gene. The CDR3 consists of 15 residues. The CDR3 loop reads CASRPAGGAYNEQFF. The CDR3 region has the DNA TGTGCCAGCAGACCAGCGGGAGGAGCCTACAATGAGCAGTTCTTC.

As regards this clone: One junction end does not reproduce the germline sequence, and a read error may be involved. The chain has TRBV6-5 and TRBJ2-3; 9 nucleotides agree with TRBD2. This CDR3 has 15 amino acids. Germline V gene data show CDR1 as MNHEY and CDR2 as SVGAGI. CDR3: CANSLLAGGTDTQYF. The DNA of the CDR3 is TGTGCCAACAGTCTCTTAGCGGGAGGCACAGATACGCAGTATTTT.

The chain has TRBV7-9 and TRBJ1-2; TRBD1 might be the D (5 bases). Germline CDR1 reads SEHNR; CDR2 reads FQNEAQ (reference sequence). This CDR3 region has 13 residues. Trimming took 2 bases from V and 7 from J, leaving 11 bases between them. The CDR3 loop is CASSLRAGFGYTF. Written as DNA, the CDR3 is TGTGCCAGCAGCTTACGGGCAGGGTTTGGCTACACCTTC.

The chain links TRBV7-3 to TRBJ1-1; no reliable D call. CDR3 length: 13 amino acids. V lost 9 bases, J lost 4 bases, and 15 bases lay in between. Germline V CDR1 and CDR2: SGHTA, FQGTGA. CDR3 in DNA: TGTGCCAGGAGGCTGAGGGAAGGCACTGAAGCTTTCTTT. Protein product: CARRLREGTEAFF.

CDR3 protein: CASPRIYAGFDSPLHF. In nucleotides, the CDR3 is TGTGCCAGCCCGCGCATTTACGCAGGGTTTGACTCACCCCTCCACTTT. V is TRBV7-9 and J is TRBJ1-6, with D maybe TRBD1 (5 bases). This CDR3 comprises 16 residues. Germline CDR1 SEHNR, CDR2 FQNEAQ (reference sequence). Between the trimmed V and J ends, which lost 8 bases and 10 bases, there was a span of 24 bases.

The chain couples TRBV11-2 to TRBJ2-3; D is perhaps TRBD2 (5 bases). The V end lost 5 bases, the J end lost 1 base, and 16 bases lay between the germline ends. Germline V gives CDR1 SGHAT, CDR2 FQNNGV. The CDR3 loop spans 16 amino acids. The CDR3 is CASSTRFGIGTDTQYF. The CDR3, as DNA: TGTGCCAGCAGCACCCGGTTCGGGATCGGCACAGATACGCAGTATTTT.

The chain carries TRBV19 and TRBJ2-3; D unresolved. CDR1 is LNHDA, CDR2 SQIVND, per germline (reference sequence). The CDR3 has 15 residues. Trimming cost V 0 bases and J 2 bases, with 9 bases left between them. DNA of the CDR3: TGTGCCAGTAGTATAGATGGCAGGATCACAGATACGCAGTATTTT. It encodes CASSIDGRITDTQYF.

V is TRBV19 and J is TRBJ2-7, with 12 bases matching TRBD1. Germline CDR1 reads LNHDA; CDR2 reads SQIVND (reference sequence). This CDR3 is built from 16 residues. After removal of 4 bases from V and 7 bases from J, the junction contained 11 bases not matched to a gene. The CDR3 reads CASSSDRDRGLEEQYF. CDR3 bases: TGTGCCAGTAGTAGTGACCGGGACAGGGGGCTGGAGGAGCAGTACTTC.

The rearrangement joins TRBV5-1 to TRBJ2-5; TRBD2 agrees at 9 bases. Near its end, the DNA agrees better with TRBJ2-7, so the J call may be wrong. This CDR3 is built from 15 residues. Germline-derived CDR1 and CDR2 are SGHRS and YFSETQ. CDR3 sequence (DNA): TGCGCCAGCAGCCTAGGTGGGGGCGGGAGGGGCGAGCAGTACTTC. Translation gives CASSLGGGGRGEQYF.

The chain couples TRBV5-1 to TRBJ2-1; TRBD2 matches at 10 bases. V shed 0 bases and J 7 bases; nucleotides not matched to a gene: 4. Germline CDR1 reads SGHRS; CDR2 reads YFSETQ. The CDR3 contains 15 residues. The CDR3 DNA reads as TGCGCCAGCAGCTTGGTCAGCGGGGGGGGGAATGAGCAGTTCTTC. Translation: CASSLVSGGGNEQFF. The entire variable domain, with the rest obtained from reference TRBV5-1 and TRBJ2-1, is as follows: KAGVTQTPRYLIKTRGQQVTLSCSPISGHRSVSWYQQTPGQGLQFLFEYFSETQRNKGNFPGRFSGRQFSNSRSEMNVSTLELGDSALYLCASSLVSGGGNEQFFGPGTRLTVL.

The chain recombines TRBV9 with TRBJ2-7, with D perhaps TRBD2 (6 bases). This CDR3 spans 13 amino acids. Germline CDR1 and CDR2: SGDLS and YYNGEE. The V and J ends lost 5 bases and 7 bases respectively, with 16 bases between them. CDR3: CASSIHSGTEQYF. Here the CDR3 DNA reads TGTGCCAGCAGTATCCACTCCGGGACTGAGCAGTACTTC.